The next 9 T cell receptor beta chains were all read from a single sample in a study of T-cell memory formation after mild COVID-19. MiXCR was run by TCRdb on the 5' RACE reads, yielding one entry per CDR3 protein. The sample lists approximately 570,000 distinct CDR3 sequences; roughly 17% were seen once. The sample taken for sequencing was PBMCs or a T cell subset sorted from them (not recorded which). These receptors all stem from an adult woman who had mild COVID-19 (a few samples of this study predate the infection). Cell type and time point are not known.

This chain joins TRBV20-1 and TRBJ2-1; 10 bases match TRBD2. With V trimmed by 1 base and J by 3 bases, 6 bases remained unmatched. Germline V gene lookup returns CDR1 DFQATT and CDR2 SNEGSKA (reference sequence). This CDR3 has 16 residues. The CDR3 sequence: CSARAILAGSYNEQFF. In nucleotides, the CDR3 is TGCAGTGCTAGAGCTATACTAGCGGGAAGCTACAATGAGCAGTTCTTC.

CDR3 protein: CASSPQGGVKNTEAFF. The CDR3 DNA follows: TGTGCCAGCAGCCCTCAAGGGGGGGTCAAGAACACTGAAGCTTTCTTT. The chain is built from TRBV5-5 and TRBJ1-1; possible D gene TRBD1, 6 bases. The CDR3 has 16 residues. V lost 4 bases to trimming and J lost 1 base, with 17 bases between them. The germline CDR1 and CDR2 sequences are SGHKS and YYEKEE (reference sequence).

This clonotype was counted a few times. The CDR3 DNA is TGTGCCAGTACTGGAGCGGGGACTAGCGGGGAACCGTACCAAGAGACCCAGTACTTC. Translation: CASTGAGTSGEPYQETQYF. This chain joins TRBV6-1 and TRBJ2-5; TRBD2 matches at 13 bases. This CDR3 has 19 amino acids. With 9 bases clipped from V and 0 bases from J, the junction kept 16 bases outside the gene matches. Germline CDR1 reads MNHNS; CDR2 reads SASEGT.

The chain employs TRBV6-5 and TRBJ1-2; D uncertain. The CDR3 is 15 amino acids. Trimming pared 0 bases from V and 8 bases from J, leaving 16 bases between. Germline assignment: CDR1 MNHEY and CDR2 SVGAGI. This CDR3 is CASSYSKGYSTGYTF. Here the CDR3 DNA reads TGTGCCAGCAGTTACTCTAAAGGGTATTCGACCGGCTACACCTTC.

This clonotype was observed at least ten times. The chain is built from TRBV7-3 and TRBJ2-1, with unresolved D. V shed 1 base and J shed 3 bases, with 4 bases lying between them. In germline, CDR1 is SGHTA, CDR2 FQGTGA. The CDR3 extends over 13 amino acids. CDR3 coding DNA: TGTGCCAGCAGCTTAATGGGCTACAATGAGCAGTTCTTC. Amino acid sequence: CASSLMGYNEQFF.

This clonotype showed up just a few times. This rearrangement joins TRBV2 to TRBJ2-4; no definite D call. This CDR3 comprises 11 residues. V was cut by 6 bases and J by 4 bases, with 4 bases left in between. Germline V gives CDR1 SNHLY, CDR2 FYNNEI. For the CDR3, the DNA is TGTGCCAGCAGGATGAAAAACATTCAGTACTTC. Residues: CASRMKNIQYF.

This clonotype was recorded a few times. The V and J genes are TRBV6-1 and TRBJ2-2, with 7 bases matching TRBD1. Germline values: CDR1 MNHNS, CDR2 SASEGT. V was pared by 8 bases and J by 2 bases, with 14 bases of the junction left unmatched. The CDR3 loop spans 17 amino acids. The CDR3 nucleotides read TGTGCCAGCGATGGCTCTTCCGGGACAGAAAACACCGGGGAGCTGTTTTTT. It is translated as CASDGSSGTENTGELFF.

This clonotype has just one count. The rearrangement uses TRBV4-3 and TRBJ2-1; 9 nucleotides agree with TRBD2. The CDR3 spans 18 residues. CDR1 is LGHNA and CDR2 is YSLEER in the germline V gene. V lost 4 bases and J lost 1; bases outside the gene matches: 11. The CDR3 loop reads CASSPLGAGGPSYNEQFF. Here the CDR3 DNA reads TGCGCCAGCAGCCCGTTAGGGGCGGGAGGGCCGTCCTACAATGAGCAGTTCTTC.

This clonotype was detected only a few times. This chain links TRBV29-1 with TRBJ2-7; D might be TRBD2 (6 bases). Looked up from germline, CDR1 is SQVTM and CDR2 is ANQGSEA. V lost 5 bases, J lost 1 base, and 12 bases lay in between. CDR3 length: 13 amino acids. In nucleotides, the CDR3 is TGCAGCGTTAGAACTAGCTGGTCCTACGAGCAGTACTTC. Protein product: CSVRTSWSYEQYF.